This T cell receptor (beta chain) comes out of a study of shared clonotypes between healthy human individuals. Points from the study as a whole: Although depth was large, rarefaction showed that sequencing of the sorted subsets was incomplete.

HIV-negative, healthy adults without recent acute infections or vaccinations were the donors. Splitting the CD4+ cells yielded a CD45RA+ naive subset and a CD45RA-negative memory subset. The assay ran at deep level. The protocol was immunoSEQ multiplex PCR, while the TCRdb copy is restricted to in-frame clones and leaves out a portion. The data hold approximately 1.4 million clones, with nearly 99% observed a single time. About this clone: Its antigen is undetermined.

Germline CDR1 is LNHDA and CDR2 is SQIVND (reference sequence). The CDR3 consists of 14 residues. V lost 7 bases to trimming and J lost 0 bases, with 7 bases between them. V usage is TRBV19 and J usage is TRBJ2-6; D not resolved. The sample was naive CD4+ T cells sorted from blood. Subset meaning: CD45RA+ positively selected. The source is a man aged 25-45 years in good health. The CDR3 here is CASIRSSGANVLTF. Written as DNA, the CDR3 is TGTGCCAGTATACGGTCCTCTGGGGCCAACGTCCTGACTTTC.